This record covers a single T cell receptor (beta chain). No antigen is known for it. The sample originates from a study of cytotoxic CD8 clonotypes in ibrutinib-treated CLL. About the study: Results showed some 25 partial and 2 complete responses; following median 68 months, around 15 remained remitted, roughly twelve advanced.

The repertoire was sequenced with immunoSEQ multiplex PCR; TCRdb's copy has only in-frame clones and lacks some. The sample carries approximately 140,000 clones, more than 85% recorded once. Study-wide findings and caveats: Before falling back toward baseline at progression, clonality had risen at the time of ibrutinib response. There were differences in sampling times between sustained-remission and progressing patients. Relative to age-matched healthy donors, clonality at baseline was higher, and it tracked circulating CD8+ T-cell counts.

The CDR3 has 19 amino acids. Trimming cost V 1 base and J 3 bases; bases outside gene matches: 16. Germline values: CDR1 KGHSH, CDR2 LQKENI. This clonotype originated in a human donor with chronic lymphocytic leukemia. The starting material was PBMCs, obtained after 12 months of ibrutinib treatment. V and J are TRBV18 and TRBJ2-7; TRBD2 matches at 9 bases. The CDR3 DNA reads as TGTGCCAGCTCACCACGCCTCCCCAAATCGGCTAGCGGGAACTACGAGCAGTACTTC. This sequence encodes CASSPRLPKSASGNYEQYF.